A selection of T cell receptor beta chains follows, all from one sample in a study of blood T cells in healthy people across ages. TCRdb analysed the 5' RACE reads with MiXCR anew, one entry per CDR3 protein. The data show under 800,000 distinct CDR3 sequences, under 25% seen once. Material for sequencing was blood. The origin of the receptors is a man aged 70 or older in good health. Both conserved end residues are part of each CDR3. The D gene is left open where the match is weak. Clone size appears in some rows only: once, few, many, or a class for an expanded clone.

j_call: TRBJ1-3
v_call: TRBV29-1
d_call: -
clone_size: -
cdr3_nt: TGCAGCGGGACAGAGACTGGAAACACCATATATTTT
cdr3_aa: CSGTETGNTIYF

j_call: TRBJ1-5
v_call: TRBV18
d_call: -
clone_size: -
cdr3_nt: TGTGCCAGCTCACCATACAGGCCGGGCGCAAGCAATCAGCCCCAGCATTTT
cdr3_aa: CASSPYRPGASNQPQHF

j_call: TRBJ2-1
v_call: TRBV12-3/TRBV12-4
d_call: TRBD2
clone_size: -
cdr3_nt: TGTGCCAGCAGTTTAGGTCTAGCGGGAAACGATGAGCAGTTCTTC
cdr3_aa: CASSLGLAGNDEQFF

j_call: TRBJ1-4
v_call: TRBV5-1
d_call: -
clone_size: few
cdr3_nt: TGCGCCAGCAGCTTGGCGAGCAGGGGCGGAGAAAAACTGTTTTTT
cdr3_aa: CASSLASRGGEKLFF

j_call: TRBJ2-7
v_call: TRBV28
d_call: -
clone_size: -
cdr3_nt: TGTGCCAGCAGCGCCAGTGTCGACGAGCAGTACTTC
cdr3_aa: CASSASVDEQYF

j_call: TRBJ2-7
v_call: TRBV18
d_call: -
clone_size: -
cdr3_nt: TGTGCCAGCTCCCAAAGCACAGCCTACGAGCAGTACTTC
cdr3_aa: CASSQSTAYEQYF

j_call: TRBJ2-7
v_call: TRBV28
d_call: TRBD1
clone_size: -
cdr3_nt: TGTGCCAGCAGACCGGGACAGCTGTACTACGAGCAGTACTTC
cdr3_aa: CASRPGQLYYEQYF

j_call: TRBJ1-4
v_call: TRBV2
d_call: TRBD1
clone_size: few
cdr3_nt: TGTGCCAGCAGTGATCCGGGACAGGGGGGTGAAAAACTGTTTTTT
cdr3_aa: CASSDPGQGGEKLFF

j_call: TRBJ2-1
v_call: TRBV20-1
d_call: -
clone_size: -
cdr3_nt: TGCAGTGCTGAGCGTACTTCCATAAAGGAGCAGTTCTTC
cdr3_aa: CSAERTSIKEQFF

j_call: TRBJ2-7
v_call: TRBV20-1
d_call: -
clone_size: -
cdr3_nt: TGCAGTGCTAGAGATACCCCGGGGGAGCGGTACTTC
cdr3_aa: CSARDTPGERYF

j_call: TRBJ2-7
v_call: TRBV4-1
d_call: -
clone_size: -
cdr3_nt: TGCGCCAGCAGCCAGATCCTCCTTTACGAGCAGTACTTC
cdr3_aa: CASSQILLYEQYF

j_call: TRBJ2-2
v_call: TRBV5-1
d_call: -
clone_size: once
cdr3_nt: TGCGCCAGCAGCGTCAGGGGTAGCTCAGGGACCGGGGAGCTGTTTTTT
cdr3_aa: CASSVRGSSGTGELFF

j_call: TRBJ2-2
v_call: TRBV20-1
d_call: -
clone_size: -
cdr3_nt: TGCAGTGCAGGAGGGCTGAACACCGGGGAGCTGTTTTTT
cdr3_aa: CSAGGLNTGELFF

j_call: TRBJ2-3
v_call: TRBV7-9
d_call: TRBD2
clone_size: few
cdr3_nt: TGTGCCAGCAGCTCTCTAGCGGGAGTAGTCCCAGATACGCAGTATTTT
cdr3_aa: CASSSLAGVVPDTQYF

j_call: TRBJ2-3
v_call: TRBV29-1
d_call: TRBD2
clone_size: few
cdr3_nt: TGCAGCGTTGATGGCGGGAGGCCCCCAGATACGCAGTATTTT
cdr3_aa: CSVDGGRPPDTQYF

j_call: TRBJ1-1
v_call: TRBV12-3/TRBV12-4
d_call: -
clone_size: -
cdr3_nt: TGTGCCAGCGGACAGAGGAACACTGAAGCTTTCTTT
cdr3_aa: CASGQRNTEAFF

j_call: TRBJ2-7
v_call: TRBV5-5
d_call: TRBD2
clone_size: -
cdr3_nt: TGTGCCAGCAGCCCCGGGGGGGCCAACTACGAGCAGTACTTC
cdr3_aa: CASSPGGANYEQYF

j_call: TRBJ2-3
v_call: TRBV5-1
d_call: -
clone_size: -
cdr3_nt: TGCGCCAGCAGCTTTGGGGACAACACAGATACGCAGTATTTT
cdr3_aa: CASSFGDNTDTQYF

j_call: TRBJ2-1
v_call: TRBV7-2
d_call: -
clone_size: -
cdr3_nt: TGCGCCAGCAGCTTACAACAGGGGGGGGCCAATGAGCAGTTCTTC
cdr3_aa: CASSLQQGGANEQFF

j_call: TRBJ2-5
v_call: TRBV7-3
d_call: -
clone_size: -
cdr3_nt: TGTGCCAGCAGCTTAAATCCCCTAAAGGAGGGGGAGACCCAGTACTTC
cdr3_aa: CASSLNPLKEGETQYF

j_call: TRBJ1-5
v_call: TRBV5-1
d_call: -
clone_size: -
cdr3_nt: TGCGCCAGCAGGGTCGGGACGGGCAATCAGCCCCAGCATTTT
cdr3_aa: CASRVGTGNQPQHF

j_call: TRBJ2-7
v_call: TRBV7-2
d_call: -
clone_size: -
cdr3_nt: TGTGCCAGCAGCTTATTGGGTGGTCGGGACCGTACCTACGAGCAGTACTTC
cdr3_aa: CASSLLGGRDRTYEQYF

j_call: TRBJ1-1
v_call: TRBV6-2/TRBV6-3
d_call: TRBD1
clone_size: -
cdr3_nt: TGTGCCAGCAGTGCAGGGGGATCCTTTGAAGCTTTCTTT
cdr3_aa: CASSAGGSFEAFF

j_call: TRBJ2-3
v_call: TRBV12-3/TRBV12-4
d_call: -
clone_size: -
cdr3_nt: TGTGCCGGCAGCCCGGGACACGGGTCTATTCATACGCAGTATTTT
cdr3_aa: CAGSPGHGSIHTQYF

j_call: TRBJ2-5
v_call: TRBV27
d_call: -
clone_size: -
cdr3_nt: TGTGCCAGCAGTTCCAACAGGGAGACCCAGTACTTC
cdr3_aa: CASSSNRETQYF

j_call: TRBJ1-4
v_call: TRBV27
d_call: -
clone_size: few
cdr3_nt: TGTGCCAGCAGTCCCAAGTTGGCGGGGGGTGAAAAACTGTTTTTT
cdr3_aa: CASSPKLAGGEKLFF

j_call: TRBJ1-4
v_call: TRBV29-1
d_call: -
clone_size: -
cdr3_nt: TGCAGCGTTGTACAGTCAACTAATGAAAAACTGTTTTTT
cdr3_aa: CSVVQSTNEKLFF

j_call: TRBJ2-6
v_call: TRBV20-1
d_call: -
clone_size: few
cdr3_nt: TGCAGTGCTAAACCTGGGGGCTCCTCTGGGGCCAACGTCCTGACTTTC
cdr3_aa: CSAKPGGSSGANVLTF

j_call: TRBJ1-3
v_call: TRBV5-1
d_call: -
clone_size: -
cdr3_nt: TGCGCCAGCAGCTTGGATATCAGCTCTGGAAACACCATATATTTT
cdr3_aa: CASSLDISSGNTIYF

j_call: TRBJ2-4
v_call: TRBV7-9
d_call: -
clone_size: -
cdr3_nt: TGTGCCAGCAGCTTACCGGCAGACCAAATTCAGTACTTC
cdr3_aa: CASSLPADQIQYF

j_call: TRBJ2-2
v_call: TRBV20-1
d_call: TRBD2
clone_size: many
cdr3_nt: TGCAGTGCTAGAGATAGGCGGTCGGGTAGCGGGACCCTGGGCACCGGGGAGCTGTTTTTT
cdr3_aa: CSARDRRSGSGTLGTGELFF

j_call: TRBJ1-1
v_call: TRBV21-1
d_call: -
clone_size: few
cdr3_nt: TGTGCCAGCAGCAAAGCGAACAGGGGTACTGAAGCTTTCTTT
cdr3_aa: CASSKANRGTEAFF

j_call: TRBJ2-2
v_call: TRBV4-1
d_call: TRBD2
clone_size: few
cdr3_nt: TGCGCCAGCAGCCATCAACTGGTACCTAGCGGGACCGGGGAGCTGTTTTTT
cdr3_aa: CASSHQLVPSGTGELFF

j_call: TRBJ2-1
v_call: TRBV5-5
d_call: TRBD2
clone_size: many
cdr3_nt: TGTGCCAGCAGCTTTCGTGGGAGGGATACCTACAATGAGCAGTTCTTC
cdr3_aa: CASSFRGRDTYNEQFF

j_call: TRBJ2-5
v_call: TRBV7-8
d_call: -
clone_size: few
cdr3_nt: TGTGCCAGCGGGGTCCCAGTCCAAGAGACCCAGTACTTC
cdr3_aa: CASGVPVQETQYF

j_call: TRBJ2-7
v_call: TRBV11-2
d_call: -
clone_size: -
cdr3_nt: TGTGCCAGCAGCCGGACCCGGAACGAGCAGTACTTC
cdr3_aa: CASSRTRNEQYF

j_call: TRBJ2-7
v_call: TRBV7-8
d_call: TRBD1
clone_size: -
cdr3_nt: TGTGCCAGCAGCTCAGACAGGGTAGGGGAGCAGTACTTC
cdr3_aa: CASSSDRVGEQYF

j_call: TRBJ2-1
v_call: TRBV20-1
d_call: -
clone_size: -
cdr3_nt: TGCAGTGCTAGAGATCGATCGAGAGGGGGGAGGAATGAGCAGTTCTTC
cdr3_aa: CSARDRSRGGRNEQFF

j_call: TRBJ2-1
v_call: TRBV2
d_call: -
clone_size: few
cdr3_nt: TGTGCCAGCAGTGAGGTAGCGGAATACAATGAGCAGTTCTTC
cdr3_aa: CASSEVAEYNEQFF

j_call: TRBJ2-3
v_call: TRBV5-1
d_call: -
clone_size: -
cdr3_nt: TGCGCCAGCAGCTTGGGCGCCGGGTGTGGGAACGGGGATACGCAGTATTTT
cdr3_aa: CASSLGAGCGNGDTQYF

j_call: TRBJ1-1
v_call: TRBV29-1
d_call: TRBD1
clone_size: -
cdr3_nt: TGCAGCGTTCCGGGACAGGGGTTTGAAGCTTTCTTT
cdr3_aa: CSVPGQGFEAFF

j_call: TRBJ2-5
v_call: TRBV6-1
d_call: -
clone_size: -
cdr3_nt: TGTGCCAGCAACCTGCCCGGGACTTATTGGGGAGAGACCCAGTACTTC
cdr3_aa: CASNLPGTYWGETQYF

j_call: TRBJ2-3
v_call: TRBV5-6
d_call: TRBD2
clone_size: few
cdr3_nt: TGTGCCAGCAGCCAACTCTCACTAGCGGGGGCCACAGATACGCAGTATTTT
cdr3_aa: CASSQLSLAGATDTQYF

j_call: TRBJ2-5
v_call: TRBV9
d_call: -
clone_size: -
cdr3_nt: TGTGCCAGCAGCGTAGGGGGGATACGTCAAGAGACCCAGTACTTC
cdr3_aa: CASSVGGIRQETQYF

j_call: TRBJ2-2
v_call: TRBV20-1
d_call: -
clone_size: few
cdr3_nt: TGCAGTGCTAGAGGGCAGGGCCCCGGGGAGCTGTTTTTT
cdr3_aa: CSARGQGPGELFF

j_call: TRBJ2-7
v_call: TRBV6-5
d_call: TRBD2
clone_size: -
cdr3_nt: TGTGCCAGCAGCCGTGGGACTAGCGGGACCTCCTACGAGCAGTACTTC
cdr3_aa: CASSRGTSGTSYEQYF

j_call: TRBJ1-5
v_call: TRBV15
d_call: -
clone_size: -
cdr3_nt: TGTGCCACCAGCAGTGGTTTGGGACGTAGCAATCAGCCCCAGCATTTT
cdr3_aa: CATSSGLGRSNQPQHF

j_call: TRBJ2-4
v_call: TRBV14
d_call: -
clone_size: many
cdr3_nt: TGTGCCAGCAGCCAAGTACAAAACATTCAGTACTTC
cdr3_aa: CASSQVQNIQYF

j_call: TRBJ2-7
v_call: TRBV27
d_call: -
clone_size: -
cdr3_nt: TGTGCCAGCAGTCCTTCTATAAGAAGCAGAGACGAGCAGTACTTC
cdr3_aa: CASSPSIRSRDEQYF

j_call: TRBJ2-6
v_call: TRBV5-5
d_call: TRBD1
clone_size: -
cdr3_nt: TGTGCCAGCAGCTTGGAGACAGGGTTTGGGGCCAACGTCCTGACTTTC
cdr3_aa: CASSLETGFGANVLTF

j_call: TRBJ2-1
v_call: TRBV5-1
d_call: -
clone_size: many
cdr3_nt: TGCGCCAGCAGCTTGACCGGCGGTAGCTCCTACAATGAGCAGTTCTTC
cdr3_aa: CASSLTGGSSYNEQFF

j_call: TRBJ2-5
v_call: TRBV3-1
d_call: TRBD2
clone_size: few
cdr3_nt: TGTGCCAGCAGCCACCCCAGACTAGCGGGAGTGGAGACCCAGTACTTC
cdr3_aa: CASSHPRLAGVETQYF

j_call: TRBJ2-7
v_call: TRBV30
d_call: -
clone_size: many
cdr3_nt: TGTGCCTGGAATCCCTTGTTTGGACAGAGCTACGAGCAGTACTTC
cdr3_aa: CAWNPLFGQSYEQYF

j_call: TRBJ2-5
v_call: TRBV20-1
d_call: -
clone_size: -
cdr3_nt: TGCAGTGCTAGAGATTCGAGCATCTCTCCACAGACCCAGTACTTC
cdr3_aa: CSARDSSISPQTQYF

j_call: TRBJ1-1
v_call: TRBV7-8
d_call: TRBD1
clone_size: -
cdr3_nt: TGTGCCAGCAGCCTGGGGACAGGGTCACTGAACACTGAAGCTTTCTTT
cdr3_aa: CASSLGTGSLNTEAFF

j_call: TRBJ2-5
v_call: TRBV7-8
d_call: -
clone_size: -
cdr3_nt: TGTGCCAGCAGCTTAGATCTCGCAGGGGTAAAGACCCAGTACTTC
cdr3_aa: CASSLDLAGVKTQYF

j_call: TRBJ1-1
v_call: TRBV7-6
d_call: -
clone_size: -
cdr3_nt: TGTGCCAGCAGCCGAAACCAAGGGGAGAACACTGAAGCTTTCTTT
cdr3_aa: CASSRNQGENTEAFF

j_call: TRBJ2-1
v_call: TRBV12-3/TRBV12-4
d_call: TRBD2
clone_size: few
cdr3_nt: TGTGCCAGCAGTTTAGGTAGCGGGAGCTCCAATGAGCAGTTCTTC
cdr3_aa: CASSLGSGSSNEQFF

j_call: TRBJ2-7
v_call: TRBV20-1
d_call: TRBD1
clone_size: few
cdr3_nt: TGCAGTGCTAACAACAGGGGGAGGTCGGACGAGCAGTACTTC
cdr3_aa: CSANNRGRSDEQYF

j_call: TRBJ1-5
v_call: TRBV18
d_call: -
clone_size: -
cdr3_nt: TGTGCCAGCTCACCACGGGGCGGAAGTGAGCCCCAGCATTTT
cdr3_aa: CASSPRGGSEPQHF